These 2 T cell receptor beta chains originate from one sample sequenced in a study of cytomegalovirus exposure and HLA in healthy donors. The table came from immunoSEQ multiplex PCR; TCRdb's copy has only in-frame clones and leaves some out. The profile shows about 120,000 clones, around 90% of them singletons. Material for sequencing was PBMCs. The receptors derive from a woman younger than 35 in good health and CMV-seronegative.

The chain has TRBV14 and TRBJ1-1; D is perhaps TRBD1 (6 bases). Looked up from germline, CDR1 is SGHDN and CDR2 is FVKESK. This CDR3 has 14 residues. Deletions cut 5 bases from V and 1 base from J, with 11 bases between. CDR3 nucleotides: TGTGCCAGCAGCTTCGACAGGACGAACACTGAAGCTTTCTTT. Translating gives CASSFDRTNTEAFF. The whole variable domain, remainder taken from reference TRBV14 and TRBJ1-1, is EAGVTQFPSHSVIEKGQTVTLRCDPISGHDNLYWYRRVMGKEIKFLLHFVKESKQDESGMPNNRFLAERTGGTYSTLKVQPAELEDSGVYFCASSFDRTNTEAFFGQGTRLTVV.

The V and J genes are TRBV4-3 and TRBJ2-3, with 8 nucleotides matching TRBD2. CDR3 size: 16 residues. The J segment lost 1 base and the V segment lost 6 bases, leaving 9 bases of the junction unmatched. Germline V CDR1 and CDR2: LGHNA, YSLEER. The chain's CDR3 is CASSPQSGLGTDTQYF. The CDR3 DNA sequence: TGCGCCAGCAGTCCGCAATCGGGACTAGGCACAGATACGCAGTATTTT.